These T cell receptor beta chains were read from a single sample in a study of T cell changes during pregnancy in multiple sclerosis. TCRdb keeps only in-frame clones here, not all; method: immunoSEQ multiplex PCR. This sample has about 56,000 clones, with approximately 89% found just once. The source was peripheral blood, collected after pregnancy. These receptors came from a female donor with multiple sclerosis, enrolled in a pregnancy study. The CDR3 runs from the conserved cysteine through the conserved F or W. Where a row states a size, it is once, few, many or the class of an expanded clone; other rows omit it.

TRBV18	-	CASSPPFTGYEQYF
TRBV6-5	-	CASSYSIRVHEQYF
TRBV5-1	few	CASSLMTGGNEKLFF
TRBV5-1	once	CASSLPGTEAFF
TRBV6-4	-	CASILQETQYF
TRBV9	few	CASSVHGYVSGANVLTF
TRBV28	-	CASSFGGFGELFF
TRBV5-6	-	CASSAGPGELFF
TRBV7-3	once	CASSYRLSTDTQYF
TRBV27	-	CASSRQPLYNEQFF
TRBV6-4	-	CASSEMGGGTDTQYF
TRBV6-1	-	CASSVGWSSYNSPLHF
TRBV5-6	once	CASSRLLAKNIQYF
TRBV5-1	-	CASSLRGGFTDTQYF
TRBV29-1	-	CSVTGTTRRDEQFF
TRBV18	-	CASSLQAGGAWYNEQFF
TRBV5-1	-	CASSLGVPRGYTF
TRBV7-3	-	CASSLKASGQGALGNQPQHF
TRBV30	-	CAWNHRQGRTEAFF
TRBV18	-	CASSVGQGEQFF
TRBV5-1	-	CASSLAGGGSLEQYF
TRBV5-1	-	CASSLSTREKLFF
TRBV7-8	-	CASSSGTGGYTEAFF
TRBV30	once	CAFAGGESYEQYF
TRBV4-1	once	CASSRMRGSGSGYTF
TRBV18	few	CASSPSLDSSPDF
TRBV9	-	CASSSGTGVDTQYF
TRBV18	-	CASSPRQGSSYEQYF
TRBV4-1	-	CASSGSNYGYTF
TRBV4-3	-	CASSRDRANYGYTF
TRBV5-3	-	CARSNTGELFF
TRBV7-8	-	CASSLSRGTYEQYF
TRBV5-1	-	CASSLVGAEALYGYTF
TRBV28	-	CASSLTGSGLRGEQYF
TRBV1	-	CTSSPRGQSNYGYTF
TRBV5-1	-	CASSLGVDRGRGEPLHF
TRBV5-8	once	CASSPWTGGTSEAFF
TRBV7-2	-	CASSLFGGEYTF
TRBV7-3	-	CASSLIKMNTEAFF
TRBV30	once	CAWSRDTTDGYTF
TRBV6-4	few	CASSETNTGELFF